Presented here are 25 T cell receptor beta chains from one specimen sequenced in a study of T cells in Graves' hyperthyroidism and ophthalmopathy. Researchers took RNA transcripts and amplified the TCR beta CDR3 regions from them. Researchers ran a first-round RT-PCR on the TCR CDR3 using the HTBI primer set. TCRdb used MiXCR to reprocess the multiplex PCR reads, holding one entry per CDR3 protein. The sample lists approximately 400,000 distinct CDR3 sequences; around 16% were seen once. Input material: blood. These receptor sequences come from a woman between 18 and 29 years old with Graves' hyperthyroidism.

This clonotype has a count of ten or more. The chain joins TRBV3-1 to TRBJ2-5; TRBD2 matches at 11 bases. This CDR3 spans 16 amino acids. V lost 4 bases to trimming and J lost 6 bases; unmatched junction nucleotides: 10. CDR1 and CDR2 from the germline V gene are LGHDT and YNNKEL (reference sequence). In DNA, the CDR3 is TGTGCCAGCAGCCCGACTAGCGGGGTTCCGCACAAGACCCAGTACTTC. It is translated as CASSPTSGVPHKTQYF.

This clonotype has at least ten counts. The chain uses TRBV5-1 and TRBJ2-1; D not certain. Deletions cut 3 bases from V and 6 bases from J, with 22 bases between. The CDR3 extends over 17 amino acids. In germline, CDR1 is SGHRS, CDR2 YFSETQ. CDR3: CASSSKLAFGRANEQFF. In DNA, the CDR3 is TGCGCCAGCAGCTCTAAGCTGGCCTTCGGTAGAGCCAATGAGCAGTTCTTC.

A few counts support this clonotype. The gene calls are TRBV18 and TRBJ2-5; 8 bases line up with TRBD2. Germline CDR1 reads KGHSH; CDR2 reads LQKENI. The length of the CDR3 is 17 residues. V lost 3 bases and J lost 4; bases outside the gene matches: 13. CDR3 nucleotide sequence: TGTGCCAGCTCACCCCCGGGAGCGCGGGGGGCAGGAGAGACCCAGTACTTC. The encoded protein is CASSPPGARGAGETQYF.

This clonotype came up many times. The chain recombines TRBV28 with TRBJ2-5; 10 nucleotides line up with TRBD1. V lost 4 bases, J lost 3 bases, and 8 bases stayed unmatched. The CDR3 is 16 amino acids. CDR1 and CDR2 (germline): MDHEN, SYDVKM. The CDR3 DNA follows: TGTGCCAGCAGTTCCGCCGGGACAGGGGAAAAAGAGACCCAGTACTTC. Translation gives CASSSAGTGEKETQYF.

This clonotype has ten or more counts. This rearrangement joins TRBV28 to TRBJ2-1; D not certain. The V gene's germline CDR1 is MDHEN and CDR2 SYDVKM. Trimming cost V 2 bases and J 2 bases, with 4 bases left between them. This CDR3 is 13 amino acids long. As DNA, the CDR3 is TGTGCCAGCAGTTTACCTCCCTACAATGAGCAGTTCTTC. It codes for CASSLPPYNEQFF. Filled out from reference TRBV28 and TRBJ2-1, the complete variable domain reads DVKVTQSSRYLVKRTGEKVFLECVQDMDHENMFWYRQDPGLGLRLIYFSYDVKMKEKGDIPEGYSVSREKKERFSLILESASTNQTSMYLCASSLPPYNEQFFGPGTRLTVL.

This clonotype came up once. The chain carries TRBV7-6 and TRBJ2-3; no clear D. The length of the CDR3 is 12 residues. Germline lookup yields CDR1 SGHVS and CDR2 FNYEAQ. V lost 5 bases and J lost 9, with 12 bases in between. This CDR3 reads CASSPTPRTQYF. CDR3 coding DNA: TGTGCCAGCAGCCCCACCCCCAGGACGCAGTATTTT.

Of note for this clonotype: Given a much more abundant clone one base away, this may be a read error. The final CDR3 position lacks the conserved phenylalanine or tryptophan, pointing to a likely read error. The chain recombines TRBV20-1 with TRBJ2-5, with 7 bases that match TRBD1. The junction had 8 bases not matched to a gene; V was cut back by 7 bases and J by 6 bases. CDR1 is DFQATT, CDR2 SNEGSKA, per germline (reference sequence). The CDR3 has 12 amino acids. In DNA form, the CDR3 reads TGCAGTGTTGAGGGACAGTCGCAGACCCAGTACCTC. Its protein product is CSVEGQSQTQYL.

This clonotype has just a few counts. The CDR3 region has the DNA TGTGCCAGCAGCGTAAGTCGGCAGACCACCTCTGGGGCCAACGTCCTGACTTTC. As protein: CASSVSRQTTSGANVLTF. The rearrangement uses TRBV9 and TRBJ2-6; D remains unclear. Germline loops: CDR1 SGDLS, CDR2 YYNGEE. Deletions cut 1 base from V and 0 bases from J, with 14 bases between. The CDR3 runs to 18 residues.

The table lists this clonotype with many counts. The chain recombines TRBV18 with TRBJ2-1; 9 bases line up with TRBD1. The V segment lost 5 bases and the J segment 5 bases; nucleotides outside the gene matches: 13. This CDR3 spans 17 amino acids. The V gene's germline CDR1 is KGHSH and CDR2 LQKENI. The CDR3 loop reads CASSSRPRGQGHNEQFF. In DNA, the CDR3 is TGTGCCAGCTCATCACGTCCGCGGGGACAGGGACACAATGAGCAGTTCTTC.

This clonotype was recorded only once. A much bigger clone sits one base away, suggesting this may be a read error. The chain employs TRBV7-2 and TRBJ2-6, with TRBD2 matching over 7 bases. The junction had 2 bases not matched to a gene; V was cut back by 2 bases and J by 4 bases. Germline-derived CDR1 and CDR2 are SGHTA and FQGNSA. This CDR3 spans 15 amino acids. The CDR3 sequence: CASSLPGGGANVLTF. The CDR3 bases are TGTGCCAGCAGCTTACCCGGGGGGGGGGCCAACGTCCTGACTTTC.

The table lists this clonotype with a few counts. V usage is TRBV19 and J usage is TRBJ2-6, with D perhaps TRBD1 or TRBD2 (5 bases each). Trimming cost V 2 bases and J 4 bases, with 9 bases left between them. This CDR3 contains 15 residues. Germline V lookup: CDR1 LNHDA, CDR2 SQIVND (reference sequence). CDR3 amino acids: CASSIRGVGANVLTF. The CDR3 DNA follows: TGTGCCAGTAGTATAAGGGGAGTCGGGGCCAACGTCCTGACTTTC. Full variable domain (missing parts from reference TRBV19 and TRBJ2-6): DGGITQSPKYLFRKEGQNVTLSCEQNLNHDAMYWYRQDPGQGLRLIYYSQIVNDFQKGDIAEGYSVSREKKESFPLTVTSAQKNPTAFYLCASSIRGVGANVLTFGAGSRLTVL.

This clonotype was detected only a few times. The chain employs TRBV20-1 and TRBJ2-7, with D possibly matching TRBD2 (7 bases). Trimming shortened V by 6 bases and J by 6 bases, and 18 bases separated the two germline ends. The CDR3 spans 13 residues. Germline values: CDR1 DFQATT, CDR2 SNEGSKA (reference sequence). CDR3 DNA sequence: TGCAGTGCCCAGACGCCAGGGGAGGGCGAGCAGTACTTC. Protein product: CSAQTPGEGEQYF.

This clonotype was counted at least ten times. The chain employs TRBV28 and TRBJ2-4, with 9 bases lining up with TRBD2. CDR1 is MDHEN and CDR2 is SYDVKM in the germline V gene. After removal of 6 bases from V and 6 bases from J, the junction contained 3 bases not matched to a gene. This CDR3 has 13 amino acids. CDR3 coding DNA: TGTGCCAGCAGGGGCGGGGGGGCAAACATTCAGTACTTC. It yields the protein CASRGGGANIQYF.

This clonotype was counted at least ten times. The chain recombines TRBV29-1 with TRBJ1-4; no clear D. V was pared by 0 bases and J by 5 bases, with 13 bases between. Germline values: CDR1 SQVTM, CDR2 ANQGSEA. This CDR3 comprises 15 residues. The CDR3 here is CSVEDALTGNEKLFF. The DNA for the CDR3 is TGCAGCGTTGAAGATGCCTTGACGGGGAATGAAAAACTGTTTTTT.

This clonotype was seen at least ten times. The chain recombines TRBV10-3 with TRBJ2-3; 14 bases fit TRBD2. Losses at the gene ends were 6 bases for V and 2 bases for J; bases not matched to a gene: 7. Germline lookup yields CDR1 ENHRY and CDR2 SYGVKD. CDR3 length equals 17 residues. The CDR3 region has the DNA TGTGCCATCAGCCTGACTAGCGGGGGGGTCCACACAGATACGCAGTATTTT. Translating gives CAISLTSGGVHTDTQYF.

This clonotype was counted a few times. The chain has TRBV11-2 and TRBJ2-5; D is possibly TRBD1 or TRBD2 (5 bases each). Trimming cost V 5 bases and J 4 bases, with 23 bases left between them. The CDR3 has 17 residues. Germline V gene data show CDR1 as SGHAT and CDR2 as FQNNGV. CDR3 protein: CASSQDILGARRETQYF. Here the CDR3 DNA reads TGTGCCAGCAGCCAAGATATCCTCGGGGCCCGACGAGAGACCCAGTACTTC. Filled out from reference TRBV11-2 and TRBJ2-5, the complete variable domain reads EAGVAQSPRYKIIEKRQSVAFWCNPISGHATLYWYQQILGQGPKLLIQFQNNGVVDDSQLPKDRFSAERLKGVDSTLKIQPAKLEDSAVYLCASSQDILGARRETQYFGPGTRLLVL.

Ten or more counts support this clonotype. The V call is TRBV28, the J call TRBJ2-7; 8 bases align to TRBD2. The CDR3 is made up of 14 amino acids. V gave up 11 bases and J gave up 1 base; unmatched junction bases: 10. Germline V CDR1 and CDR2: MDHEN, SYDVKM. CDR3 sequence (DNA): TGTGCCGCACTGGACACGGGAGGGTCCTACGAGCAGTACTTC. Translated: CAALDTGGSYEQYF.

This clonotype has ten or more counts. The genes are TRBV18 and TRBJ1-1; D uncertain. CDR1 is KGHSH, CDR2 LQKENI, per germline. V was clipped by 1 base and J by 1 base, with 10 bases between them. CDR3 size: 15 residues. Here the CDR3 DNA reads TGTGCCAGCTCACCACGGACGGGCGAGAACACTGAAGCTTTCTTT. Amino acid sequence: CASSPRTGENTEAFF.

The gene calls are TRBV27 and TRBJ2-3; D may correspond to TRBD1 or TRBD2 (5 bases each). The germline CDR1 and CDR2 sequences are MNHEY and SMNVEV (reference sequence). The CDR3 loop spans 15 amino acids. V dropped 8 bases and J dropped 1 base, with 16 bases sitting between them. The CDR3 DNA sequence: TGTGCCAGCGCGTACGGGGACCCGCGCACAGATACGCAGTATTTT. As protein: CASAYGDPRTDTQYF.

This chain joins TRBV7-8 and TRBJ2-7; tentative D call: TRBD1 (6 bases). Trimming removed 5 bases at V and 2 bases at J, with 19 bases between. The CDR3 contains 16 residues. CDR1 is SGHVS and CDR2 is FQNEAQ in the germline V gene. The CDR3 DNA is TGTGCCAGCAGCCTTGGGACAAGCAACCCCGCCTACGAGCAGTACTTC. This gives the protein CASSLGTSNPAYEQYF.

This clonotype was seen repeatedly, ten times or more. The V call is TRBV12-3 or TRBV12-4, the J call TRBJ2-7; TRBD2 might be the D (5 bases). The CDR3 contains 12 residues. The V end lost 7 bases, the J end lost 3 bases, and 10 bases lay between the germline ends. The DNA for the CDR3 is TGTGCCAGCACACAAGCGGACTACGAGCAGTACTTC. Translated: CASTQADYEQYF.

This clonotype was recorded many times. This chain uses TRBV5-1 with TRBJ2-2, with 8 bases that match TRBD1. The CDR3 is 14 residues long. The germline CDR1 and CDR2 sequences are SGHRS and YFSETQ. V shed 6 bases, J shed 7 bases, and the junction held 8 bases outside the gene matches. The CDR3 DNA is TGCGCCAGCAACATCGACAGGGGTAGCGGGGAGCTGTTTTTT. Its protein product is CASNIDRGSGELFF.

This clonotype was counted ten times or more. The J gene is TRBJ1-2, the V gene TRBV20-1, with D hard to call. Germline V lookup: CDR1 DFQATT, CDR2 SNEGSKA (reference sequence). The CDR3 contains 12 residues. V lost 3 bases to trimming and J lost 1 base, with 6 bases between them. CDR3 protein: CSARAGNYGYTF. The CDR3 DNA sequence: TGCAGTGCTAGGGCCGGTAACTATGGCTACACCTTC.

This clonotype was seen at least ten times. The V call is TRBV9, the J call TRBJ2-1; TRBD2 aligns across 8 bases. V shed 4 bases and J 5 bases; nucleotides not matched to a gene: 8. The CDR3 contains 15 residues. Germline-derived CDR1 and CDR2 are SGDLS and YYNGEE. The CDR3 DNA follows: TGTGCCAGCAGCCCAGGCCGGGGGGGGCACAATGAGCAGTTCTTC. Translating it yields CASSPGRGGHNEQFF.

This clonotype was detected ten times or more. The chain is built from TRBV19 and TRBJ2-7; 10 bases fit TRBD1. With 5 bases clipped from V and 3 bases from J, the junction kept 7 bases outside the gene matches. CDR1 is LNHDA and CDR2 is SQIVND in the germline V gene (reference sequence). The CDR3 extends over 15 amino acids. CDR3 coding DNA: TGTGCCAGTAGTGCCGGACAGGGGGGAATCTACGAGCAGTACTTC. Translating it yields CASSAGQGGIYEQYF.